The source of this T cell receptor (beta chain) is a study of blood T cell repertoires in COVID-19. Study summary: There were acute and convalescent COVID-19 samples, and they came from the United States, Italy and Spain. PBMCs, B-cell-depleted T cells, or T cells were the source of the cDNA or gDNA that made up the material.

As originally analysed: Amplification of reference gene primers provided the estimated nucleated cell counts. Sequencing was performed with immunoSEQ multiplex PCR; in TCRdb, only in-frame clones are kept and a portion is missing. For V, J and clone size, that table is used; D and trimming come from the DNA. Of approximately 280,000 clones in the sample, around 86% were seen once. The germline CDR1 and CDR2 sequences are MNHEY and SVGAGI. J gave up 5 bases and V 6 bases, and 5 bases lay outside the gene matches. The CDR3 has 15 amino acids. The V and J genes are TRBV6-5 and TRBJ1-6, with TRBD1 matching 9 bases. The sequence was obtained from a woman younger than 35 who had recovered from COVID-19. Sequencing input: PBMCs or T cells enriched from blood (not recorded which). In DNA form, the CDR3 reads TGTGCCAGCAGCAGGACAGGGGTTCATAATTCACCCCTCCACTTT. Amino acid sequence: CASSRTGVHNSPLHF.